Shown below are 21 T cell receptor beta chains from a single sample sequenced in a study of OX40 agonist ivuxolimab in advanced cancers. The protocol was immunoSEQ multiplex PCR, while the TCRdb copy is restricted to in-frame clones and leaves out a portion. Of roughly 70,000 clones listed, approximately 85% are singletons. The specimen was CD4+ or CD8+ T cells sorted from blood, collected in a trial of the OX40 agonist ivuxolimab. These receptors were taken from an adult with an advanced solid tumor such as melanoma, head and neck, liver or kidney cancer.

This chain uses TRBV2 with TRBJ2-7; 10 nucleotides align to TRBD1. The CDR3 sequence is 16 residues long. The V gene's germline CDR1 is SNHLY and CDR2 FYNNEI. J was trimmed by 0 bases and V by 6 bases; bases with no gene match: 8. The CDR3 bases are TGTGCCAGCAGATCCGGGACAGGGGTAGGCTCCTACGAGCAGTACTTC. This sequence encodes CASRSGTGVGSYEQYF.

V is TRBV5-6 and J is TRBJ1-2; D unresolved. The V gene lost 1 base and the J gene lost 8 bases, with 12 bases spanning the gap. Looked up from germline, CDR1 is SGHDT and CDR2 is YYEEEE. The CDR3 is made up of 13 amino acids. As DNA, the CDR3 is TGTGCCAGCAGCTTGTGGGCCCGAGGGGGCTACACCTTC. Translating it yields CASSLWARGGYTF. Full variable domain (outside the CDR3, taken from reference TRBV5-6 and TRBJ1-2): DAGVTQSPTHLIKTRGQQVTLRCSPKSGHDTVSWYQQALGQGPQFIFQYYEEEERQRGNFPDRFSGHQFPNYSSELNVNALLLGDSALYLCASSLWARGGYTFGSGTRLTVV.

The chain recombines TRBV7-8 with TRBJ1-4; D not certain. V was clipped by 5 bases and J by 5 bases, with 15 bases between them. Germline V gives CDR1 SGHVS, CDR2 FQNEAQ. The CDR3 covers 15 residues. CDR3 in DNA: TGTGCCAGCAGCCCCATCGCGGGGTCGAATGAAAAACTGTTTTTT. Translating it yields CASSPIAGSNEKLFF.

The V gene is TRBV5-1, the J gene TRBJ1-2; D is perhaps TRBD1 (6 bases). V was trimmed by 3 bases and J by 3 bases, leaving 9 bases between them. Per the germline V gene, CDR1 is SGHRS and CDR2 is YFSETQ. This CDR3 is built from 13 residues. CDR3 nucleotides: TGCGCCAGCAGCTCAGGGGATGACTATGGCTACACCTTC. Its translation: CASSSGDDYGYTF.

The J gene is TRBJ1-1, the V gene TRBV27; no clear D. Germline CDR1 is MNHEY and CDR2 is SMNVEV (reference sequence). The CDR3 totals 13 residues. Trimming cost V 5 bases and J 3 bases, with 10 bases left between them. The CDR3 bases are TGTGCCAGCAGTCGCCAAGGAGACACTGAAGCTTTCTTT. Its translation is CASSRQGDTEAFF.

This sequence joins TRBV12-5 and TRBJ2-3; maybe TRBD2 (6 bases). CDR1 and CDR2 from the germline V gene are LGHNT and FRNRAP. Trimming stripped 0 bases from V and 2 bases from J, with 9 bases between. The CDR3 has 15 amino acids. The CDR3: CASGLVSGVTDTQYF. CDR3 nucleotide sequence: TGTGCTAGTGGTTTGGTATCGGGGGTCACAGATACGCAGTATTTT.

This rearrangement joins TRBV7-3 to TRBJ1-5; TRBD1 aligns across 7 bases. The CDR3 has 18 amino acids. With 3 bases clipped from V and 3 bases from J, the junction kept 14 bases outside the gene matches. Germline-derived CDR1 and CDR2 are SGHTA and FQGTGA. The CDR3 loop reads CASSFVGGAGHNNQPQHF. DNA for the CDR3: TGTGCCAGCAGCTTTGTAGGGGGCGCAGGGCACAACAATCAGCCCCAGCATTTT.

The V call is TRBV7-8, the J call TRBJ1-3; D remains ambiguous. The CDR3 is made up of 15 amino acids. CDR1 SGHVS and CDR2 FQNEAQ come from the germline V gene. V lost 3 bases and J lost 0, with 9 bases in between. The CDR3 region is CASSFGRSSGNTIYF. CDR3 coding DNA: TGTGCCAGCAGCTTTGGCAGGTCCTCTGGAAACACCATATATTTT. The full variable domain, rest sourced from reference TRBV7-8 and TRBJ1-3, is GAGVSQSPRYKVAKRGQDVALRCDPISGHVSLFWYQQALGQGPEFLTYFQNEAQLDKSGLPSDRFFAERPEGSVSTLKIQRTQQEDSAVYLCASSFGRSSGNTIYFGEGSWLTVV.

The chain carries TRBV5-1 and TRBJ1-6; no definite D call. Germline V gives CDR1 SGHRS, CDR2 YFSETQ. CDR3 length: 15 amino acids. Deletions cut 0 bases from V and 5 bases from J, with 9 bases between. Here the CDR3 reads CASSLEGKDNSPLHF. The DNA for the CDR3 is TGCGCCAGCAGCTTGGAGGGAAAGGATAATTCACCCCTCCACTTT.

This sequence joins TRBV30 and TRBJ2-7; D gene unclear. The CDR3 has 16 residues. V shed 3 bases and J shed 3 bases, with 21 bases lying between them. Germline CDR1 GTSNPN, CDR2 SVGIG (reference sequence). The CDR3: CAWRLGILGGVYEQYF. The CDR3 DNA reads TGTGCCTGGAGACTGGGAATTCTCGGTGGGGTCTACGAGCAGTACTTC.

The chain is built from TRBV7-3 and TRBJ2-1, with D possibly matching TRBD2 (6 bases). V was cut by 4 bases and J by 0 bases, with 13 bases left in between. This CDR3 spans 16 amino acids. Germline values: CDR1 SGHTA, CDR2 FQGTGA. CDR3 coding DNA: TGTGCCAGCAGCTCGACGCGGACTACCTCCTACAATGAGCAGTTCTTC. Translation: CASSSTRTTSYNEQFF.

This clone showed up just once. The CDR3 DNA reads as TGTGCCAGCAGCGAGGGACAGGGCTATGGCTACACCTTC. Translated: CASSEGQGYGYTF. The chain couples TRBV5-6 to TRBJ1-2, with 9 bases aligning to TRBD1. This CDR3 contains 13 residues. CDR1 SGHDT and CDR2 YYEEEE come from the germline V gene. V was clipped by 4 bases and J by 4 bases; unmatched bases: 2.

This clone was observed once. The chain links TRBV18 to TRBJ2-5; no definite D call. Germline CDR1 KGHSH, CDR2 LQKENI. Deletions cut 1 base from V and 2 bases from J, with 5 bases between. The CDR3 is made up of 13 amino acids. This CDR3 reads CASSPRSQETQYF. The CDR3 region has the DNA TGTGCCAGCTCACCACGGAGTCAAGAGACCCAGTACTTC.

J is TRBJ1-1 and V is TRBV9; no clear D. Germline V lookup: CDR1 SGDLS, CDR2 YYNGEE. V was shortened by 3 bases and J by 8 bases, with 17 bases between the two germline ends. The CDR3 consists of 14 residues. CDR3 nucleotide sequence: TGTGCCAGCAGCGCCCGGAGCCGGGCACCAGAAGCTTTCTTT. Translating gives CASSARSRAPEAFF. The full variable domain, in which reference TRBV9 and TRBJ1-1 provide the parts outside the CDR3, is DSGVTQTPKHLITATGQRVTLRCSPRSGDLSVYWYQQSLDQGLQFLIQYYNGEERAKGNILERFSAQQFPDLHSELNLSSLELGDSALYFCASSARSRAPEAFFGQGTRLTVV.

About this clone itself: One end of the junction is discordant with germline, which a read error may explain. This CDR3 reads CAIGTADQEAQYF. The CDR3 coding sequence is TGTGCCATAGGTACGGCCGACCAAGAGGCCCAGTACTTC. The chain is built from TRBV19 and TRBJ2-5; no clear D. This CDR3 has 13 amino acids. Germline lookup yields CDR1 LNHDA and CDR2 SQIVND (reference sequence).

The chain couples TRBV5-1 to TRBJ1-1; D gene unclear. The CDR3 is made up of 13 amino acids. The germline V gene encodes CDR1 SGHRS and CDR2 YFSETQ. The V end lost 2 bases, the J end lost 4 bases, and 9 bases lay between the germline ends. The DNA for the CDR3 is TGCGCCAGCAGCTTAATTACAGCCACTGAAGCTTTCTTT. This sequence encodes CASSLITATEAFF.

This sequence joins TRBV2 and TRBJ1-2, with 9 bases that match TRBD1. J gave up 6 bases and V 6 bases, and 8 bases lay outside the gene matches. The germline gives CDR1 SNHLY, CDR2 FYNNEI. This CDR3 spans 14 amino acids. The CDR3 DNA reads as TGTGCCAGCAGAGGACAGGGGCTAGGCCATGGCTACACCTTC. It is translated as CASRGQGLGHGYTF.

This clone has just a few counts. In the same sample, other DNA sequences code for this CDR3. This chain uses TRBV29-1 with TRBJ2-5; TRBD1 agrees at 7 bases. Per germline, CDR1 SQVTM and CDR2 ANQGSEA. This CDR3 comprises 12 residues. The trim removed 7 bases at V and 3 bases at J, leaving 5 bases unmatched. Here the CDR3 reads CSANTGEETQYF. The CDR3, as DNA: TGCAGCGCTAATACAGGGGAAGAGACCCAGTACTTC.

The genes are TRBV7-2 and TRBJ2-1; tentative D call: TRBD2 (6 bases). This CDR3 region has 15 residues. The germline V and J ends were trimmed by 1 base and 2 bases, with 9 bases remaining between them. Germline CDR1 reads SGHTA; CDR2 reads FQGNSA. The CDR3 DNA is TGTGCCAGCAGCTTAGGACTAGTCACCTACAATGAGCAGTTCTTC. Translation: CASSLGLVTYNEQFF.

This chain connects TRBV15 to TRBJ2-1, with D tentatively TRBD2 (6 bases). Germline loops: CDR1 LNHNV, CDR2 YYDKDF (reference sequence). Trimming took 3 bases from V and 4 from J, leaving 19 bases between them. This CDR3 region has 17 residues. For the CDR3, the DNA is TGTGCCACCAGCAGGACCCCAAGGGGCGGGGTGTACAATGAGCAGTTCTTC. The encoded protein is CATSRTPRGGVYNEQFF.

The chain couples TRBV5-6 to TRBJ1-6; D is perhaps TRBD1 (6 bases). The V end was cut by 4 bases, the J end by 2 bases, with 10 bases between. The CDR3 has 15 residues. CDR1 and CDR2 from the germline V gene are SGHDT and YYEEEE. CDR3 in amino acids: CASSQGPTYNSPLHF. As DNA, the CDR3 is TGTGCCAGCAGCCAGGGGCCTACCTATAATTCACCCCTCCACTTT.